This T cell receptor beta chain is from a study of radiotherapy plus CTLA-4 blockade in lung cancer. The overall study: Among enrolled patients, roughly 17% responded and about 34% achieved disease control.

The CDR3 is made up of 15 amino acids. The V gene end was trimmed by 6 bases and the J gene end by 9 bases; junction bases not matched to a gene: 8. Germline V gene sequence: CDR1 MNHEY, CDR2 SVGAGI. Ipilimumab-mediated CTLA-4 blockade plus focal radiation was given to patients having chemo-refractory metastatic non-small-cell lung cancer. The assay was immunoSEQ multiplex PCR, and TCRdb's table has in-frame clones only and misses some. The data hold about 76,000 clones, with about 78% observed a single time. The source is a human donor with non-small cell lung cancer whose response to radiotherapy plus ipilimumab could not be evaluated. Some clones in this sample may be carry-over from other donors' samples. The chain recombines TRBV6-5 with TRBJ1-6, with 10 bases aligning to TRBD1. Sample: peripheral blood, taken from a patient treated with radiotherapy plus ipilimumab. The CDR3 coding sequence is TGTGCCAGCAGCATGACAGGGGGCGAGGCTTCACCCCTCCACTTT. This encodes CASSMTGGEASPLHF.